These 23 T cell receptor beta chains were all obtained from the same sample, sequenced in a study of T cells after yellow fever vaccination (dated by TCRdb to between 2018 and 2021). The treatment or condition label for this specimen denotes: live attenuated yellow fever vaccine strain. The method behind the library was 5' RACE. Sequencing used an Illumina NovaSeq 6000. TCRdb applied fastp at Q25 and MiXCR to the public reads, then kept only in-frame beta chains. Each entry merges the rows of one CDR3 protein and shows their most common DNA and genes. The sample yields under 500,000 distinct CDR3 sequences; 15% to 20% were counted once. 15% to 20% of the sample is taken by the ten largest. The sample consisted of PBMCs, taken before the yellow fever booster vaccination. These TCRs come from a man between 18 and 35 years old who received the YFV17D yellow fever vaccine.

This clonotype has a handful of counts. V usage is TRBV4-2 and J usage is TRBJ2-5; 7 nucleotides agree with TRBD2. The germline CDR1 and CDR2 sequences are LGHNA and YNFKEQ. The CDR3 totals 15 residues. J was trimmed by 2 bases and V by 5 bases; bases with no gene match: 8. CDR3 sequence (DNA): TGTGCCAGCAGCAGACGAGCTAGCGGACAAGAGACCCAGTACTTC. This translates into CASSRRASGQETQYF.

This chain joins TRBV4-3 and TRBJ2-5; 10 bases align to TRBD2. Per germline, CDR1 LGHNA and CDR2 YSLEER. CDR3 length: 16 residues. V shed 4 bases and J 7 bases; nucleotides not matched to a gene: 12. The CDR3 DNA sequence: TGCGCCAGCAGCCCAGCTAGCGGGGGCCCTCGTGCGACCCAGTACTTC. It codes for CASSPASGGPRATQYF.

This clonotype was recorded a few times. The chain recombines TRBV20-1 with TRBJ1-1; possibly TRBD1 for D (5 bases). The CDR3 covers 16 residues. Germline V gene lookup returns CDR1 DFQATT and CDR2 SNEGSKA (reference sequence). The ends were cut back, 6 bases at V and 2 bases at J, with 22 bases in the middle. The CDR3 nucleotides are TGCAGTGCCAGGGCTCTTTCGGGACGGACTAACACTGAAGCTTTCTTT. It is translated as CSARALSGRTNTEAFF.

This rearrangement joins TRBV29-1 to TRBJ2-5; D gene uncertain. Trimming stripped 4 bases from V and 5 bases from J, with 11 bases between. Germline-derived CDR1 and CDR2 are SQVTM and ANQGSEA. This CDR3 has 12 residues. This CDR3 reads CSVATSPETQYF. The CDR3 nucleotides are TGCAGCGTTGCTACGTCCCCGGAGACCCAGTACTTC. Supplemented by reference TRBV29-1 and TRBJ2-5, the full variable domain reads SAVISQKPSRDICQRGTSLTIQCQVDSQVTMMFWYRQQPGQSLTLIATANQGSEATYESGFVIDKFPISRPNLTFSTLTVSNMSPEDSSIYLCSVATSPETQYFGPGTRLLVL.

This clonotype was picked up a small number of times. The chain employs TRBV9 and TRBJ2-1; D tentatively fits TRBD1 or TRBD2 (5 bases each). The length of the CDR3 is 15 residues. CDR1 is SGDLS and CDR2 is YYNGEE in the germline V gene. V was pared by 0 bases and J by 6 bases, with 13 bases between. The CDR3 sequence: CASSVGDRRFNEQFF. The CDR3 DNA reads as TGTGCCAGCAGCGTAGGGGACCGACGCTTCAATGAGCAGTTCTTC.

The V gene is TRBV29-1, the J gene TRBJ2-7; 13 bases are a match to TRBD2. V was pared by 3 bases and J by 7 bases, with 9 bases of the junction left unmatched. The CDR3 length is 15 residues. Germline CDR1 and CDR2: SQVTM and ANQGSEA. The CDR3 loop is CSVERLAGGIGEQYF. Here the CDR3 DNA reads TGCAGCGTTGAGAGACTAGCGGGGGGCATCGGAGAGCAGTACTTC.

The rearrangement links TRBV9 to TRBJ2-5; 10 nucleotides align to TRBD2. This CDR3 is built from 15 residues. V lost 2 bases, J lost 3 bases, and 4 bases stayed unmatched. The germline CDR1 and CDR2 sequences are SGDLS and YYNGEE. The CDR3 region is CASSVQGTSEETQYF. The CDR3 coding sequence is TGTGCCAGCAGCGTGCAGGGGACTAGCGAAGAGACCCAGTACTTC. Looking up the rest from reference TRBV9 and TRBJ2-5 gives the full variable domain: DSGVTQTPKHLITATGQRVTLRCSPRSGDLSVYWYQQSLDQGLQFLIQYYNGEERAKGNILERFSAQQFPDLHSELNLSSLELGDSALYFCASSVQGTSEETQYFGPGTRLLVL.

The CDR3 spells CSARSYTGGFNYGYTF. The CDR3 DNA reads TGCAGTGCTAGAAGCTATACAGGGGGCTTTAACTATGGCTACACCTTC. The chain combines TRBV20-1 with TRBJ1-2, with 9 bases aligning to TRBD1. The J segment lost 1 base and the V segment lost 2 bases, leaving 8 bases of the junction unmatched. Germline assignment: CDR1 DFQATT and CDR2 SNEGSKA (reference sequence). This CDR3 has 16 amino acids.

V usage is TRBV6-2 or TRBV6-3 and J usage is TRBJ2-2; TRBD1 aligns across 12 bases. Trimming cost V 4 bases and J 6 bases; bases outside gene matches: 6. Germline V CDR1 and CDR2: MNHEY, SVGEGT. The CDR3 loop spans 16 amino acids. The CDR3 region has the DNA TGTGCCAGCAGTTCCCTCGGGACAGGGGGCGCCGGGGAGCTGTTTTTT. Its translation: CASSSLGTGGAGELFF.

The table lists this clonotype with a few counts. The chain carries TRBV5-5 and TRBJ2-3; tentatively, D is TRBD1 (6 bases). This CDR3 contains 13 residues. Germline V gene data show CDR1 as SGHKS and CDR2 as YYEKEE (reference sequence). Between the trimmed V and J ends, which lost 1 base and 15 bases, there was a span of 18 bases. The chain's CDR3 is CASSLLLQGHEYF. In DNA form, the CDR3 reads TGTGCCAGCAGCTTGCTCCTCCAGGGGCATGAATATTTT.

The chain combines TRBV12-3 or TRBV12-4 with TRBJ1-2, with 8 nucleotides matching TRBD1. Trimming cost V 3 bases and J 5 bases; bases outside gene matches: 5. The CDR3 runs 14 residues. In DNA form, the CDR3 reads TGTGCCAGCAGTTTTCAGGGGGCCGAATATGGCTACACCTTC. Amino acid sequence: CASSFQGAEYGYTF.

This chain links TRBV27 with TRBJ2-1; either TRBD1 or TRBD2 may fit D (5 bases each). Germline CDR1 MNHEY, CDR2 SMNVEV (reference sequence). The CDR3 consists of 15 residues. Trimming removed 7 bases from V and 2 bases from J, with 15 bases in between. CDR3 sequence: CASMALVGAYNEQFF. The CDR3 nucleotides read TGTGCCAGCATGGCTCTGGTGGGGGCCTACAATGAGCAGTTCTTC.

Regarding this clonotype: Since no conserved phenylalanine or tryptophan closes the CDR3, a read error is the likely cause. The DNA is left out, because the CDR3 cannot be placed on it with certainty; the CDR3 is given as TCRdb lists it. The chain employs TRBV7-8 and TRBJ2-5; TRBD1 is the table's D call, not checked against the DNA. With termini counted, the CDR3 has 8 amino acids. Germline V gene data show CDR1 as SGHVS and CDR2 as FQNEAQ. The CDR3: CASSRTGG.

This clonotype was observed a few times. The gene calls are TRBV15 and TRBJ2-3; D may match TRBD1 or TRBD2 (6 bases each). The CDR3 sequence is 18 residues long. Germline loops: CDR1 LNHNV, CDR2 YYDKDF (reference sequence). Trimming took 1 base from V and 1 from J, leaving 18 bases between them. This CDR3 reads CATSRVLTGAPRTDTQYF. In nucleotides, the CDR3 is TGTGCCACCAGCAGAGTGTTGACGGGGGCCCCCCGCACAGATACGCAGTATTTT. The full variable domain, rest sourced from reference TRBV15 and TRBJ2-3, is DAMVIQNPRYQVTQFGKPVTLSCSQTLNHNVMYWYQQKSSQAPKLLFHYYDKDFNNEADTPDNFQSRRPNTSFCFLDIRSPGLGDTAMYLCATSRVLTGAPRTDTQYFGPGTRLTVL.

This clonotype was seen a few times. The V gene is TRBV7-9, the J gene TRBJ2-5; the D is unclear. The CDR3 runs to 13 residues. Germline CDR1 SEHNR, CDR2 FQNEAQ (reference sequence). Trimming cost V 5 bases and J 4 bases, with 11 bases left between them. The CDR3 is CASSPPNGETQYF. CDR3 coding DNA: TGTGCCAGCAGCCCCCCCAATGGAGAGACCCAGTACTTC.

This clonotype turned up a few times. Here the CDR3 reads CASSLDFSSGETQYF. In DNA, the CDR3 is TGCGCCAGCAGCTTGGATTTCTCCTCGGGAGAGACCCAGTACTTC. V and J are TRBV5-1 and TRBJ2-5; D is uncertain. The CDR3 covers 15 residues. Germline CDR1 and CDR2: SGHRS and YFSETQ. Trimming took off 0 bases at V and 4 bases at J, with 13 bases between the two ends.

This clonotype came up a few times. The chain is built from TRBV4-1 and TRBJ1-1, with D unresolved. V was pared by 1 base and J by 7 bases, with 16 bases between. CDR3 length: 15 amino acids. Per germline, CDR1 MGHRA and CDR2 YSYEKL. CDR3 DNA: TGCGCCAGCAGCCAAGGAGGGCGGCCGGCAGATGAAGCTTTCTTT. Its translation is CASSQGGRPADEAFF.

V gene TRBV3-1 combines with J gene TRBJ2-5; D might be TRBD1 (6 bases). Trimming cost V 2 bases and J 7 bases, with 20 bases left between them. CDR1 is LGHDT and CDR2 is YNNKEL in the germline V gene (reference sequence). The CDR3 runs 16 residues. The CDR3 loop reads CASSQPKVGAQGTQYF. In DNA form, the CDR3 reads TGTGCCAGCAGCCAACCGAAGGTGGGGGCGCAGGGGACCCAGTACTTC.

This clonotype has only a few counts. The chain recombines TRBV6-6 with TRBJ1-4; D uncertain. Germline CDR1 reads MNHNY; CDR2 reads SVGAGI (reference sequence). This CDR3 region has 14 residues. With 6 bases removed from V and 4 bases from J, the gap between germline ends came to 12 bases. As DNA, the CDR3 is TGTGCCAGCAGCAACGTGGGGTATAATGAAAAACTGTTTTTT. Its protein is CASSNVGYNEKLFF.

The chain couples TRBV7-9 to TRBJ2-1; TRBD2 matches 10 bases. The trim removed 5 bases at V and 8 bases at J, leaving 15 bases unmatched. The CDR3 totals 17 residues. Germline V gene sequence: CDR1 SEHNR, CDR2 FQNEAQ (reference sequence). CDR3 sequence reads: CASSPLSSGGALHEQFF. CDR3 sequence (DNA): TGTGCCAGCAGCCCACTCTCCAGCGGGGGGGCTTTGCATGAGCAGTTCTTC. Together with reference TRBV7-9 and TRBJ2-1, the CDR3 gives the full variable domain: DTGVSQNPRHKITKRGQNVTFRCDPISEHNRLYWYRQTLGQGPEFLTYFQNEAQLEKSRLLSDRFSAERPKGSFSTLEIQRTEQGDSAMYLCASSPLSSGGALHEQFFGPGTRLTVL.

This clonotype was seen only once. The chain is built from TRBV5-5 and TRBJ2-5, with D unresolved. The CDR3 is 14 residues long. CDR1 and CDR2 (germline): SGHKS, YYEKEE (reference sequence). Trimming stripped 0 bases from V and 4 bases from J, with 10 bases between. The CDR3 DNA is TGTGCCAGCAGCTTGGTTCCTGAGCGAGAGACCCAGTACTTC. It specifies CASSLVPERETQYF.

This clonotype was seen a single time. Here the CDR3 reads CAISVGQGPGYNEQFF. The CDR3 region has the DNA TGTGCCATCAGTGTAGGACAGGGCCCGGGCTACAATGAGCAGTTCTTC. The J gene is TRBJ2-1, the V gene TRBV10-3; 8 nucleotides align to TRBD1. CDR1 is ENHRY and CDR2 is SYGVKD in the germline V gene. The CDR3 sequence is 16 residues long. Losses at the gene ends were 4 bases for V and 3 bases for J; bases not matched to a gene: 8.

The DNA for the CDR3 is TGTGCCAGCAGTTTAAGAGGGAATGGGGCCAACGTCCTGACTTTC. Translating gives CASSLRGNGANVLTF. J is TRBJ2-6 and V is TRBV12-3 or TRBV12-4; a weak D match, TRBD2 (5 bases). This CDR3 is 15 amino acids long. Trimming removed 2 bases from V and 3 bases from J, with 8 bases in between.